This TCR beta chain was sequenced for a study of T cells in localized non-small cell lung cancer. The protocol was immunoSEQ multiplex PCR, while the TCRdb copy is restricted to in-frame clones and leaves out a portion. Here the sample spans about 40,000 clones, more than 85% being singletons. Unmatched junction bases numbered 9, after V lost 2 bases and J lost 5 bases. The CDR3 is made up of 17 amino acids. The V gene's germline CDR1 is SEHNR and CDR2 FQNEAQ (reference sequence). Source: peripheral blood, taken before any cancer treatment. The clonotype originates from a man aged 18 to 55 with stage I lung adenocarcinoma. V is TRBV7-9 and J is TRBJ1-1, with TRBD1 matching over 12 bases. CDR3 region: CASSLTGTGGARTEAFF. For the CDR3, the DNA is TGTGCCAGCAGCTTAACCGGGACAGGGGGCGCGAGAACTGAAGCTTTCTTT.